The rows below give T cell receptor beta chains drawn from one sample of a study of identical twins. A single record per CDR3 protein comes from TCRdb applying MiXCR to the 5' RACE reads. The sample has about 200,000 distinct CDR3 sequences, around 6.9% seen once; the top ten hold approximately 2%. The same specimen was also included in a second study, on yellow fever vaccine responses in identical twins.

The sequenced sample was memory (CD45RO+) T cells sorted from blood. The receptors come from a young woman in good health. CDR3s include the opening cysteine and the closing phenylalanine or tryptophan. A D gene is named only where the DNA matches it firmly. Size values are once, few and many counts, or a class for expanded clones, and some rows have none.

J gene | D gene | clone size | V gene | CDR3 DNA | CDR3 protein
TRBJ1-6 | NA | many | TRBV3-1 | TGTGCCAGCAGCCAACCCCCGGCAGGGGTAAATTCACCCCTCCACTTT | CASSQPPAGVNSPLHF
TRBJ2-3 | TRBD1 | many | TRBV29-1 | TGCAGCGTTGAGCCCTCTGGGACAGGCACAGATACGCAGTATTTT | CSVEPSGTGTDTQYF
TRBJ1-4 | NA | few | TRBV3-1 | TGTGCCAGCAGCCAGGCCACAGGATTAGGTGAAAAACTGTTTTTT | CASSQATGLGEKLFF
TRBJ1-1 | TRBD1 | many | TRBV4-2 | TGTGCCAGCAGCCACCCGGGACAGGGGGGCACTGAAGCTTTCTTT | CASSHPGQGGTEAFF
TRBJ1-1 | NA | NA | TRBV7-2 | TGTGCCAGCAGCTTAGTGGCTGAAGCTTTCTTT | CASSLVAEAFF
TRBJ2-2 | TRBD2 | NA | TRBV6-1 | TGTGCCAGCAGCCCCGGACTAGCGGTGAACACCGGGGAGCTGTTTTTT | CASSPGLAVNTGELFF
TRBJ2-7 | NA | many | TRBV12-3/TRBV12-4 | TGTGCCAGCACTAGGGATAGGACATCTTTCTCCTACGAGCAGTACTTC | CASTRDRTSFSYEQYF
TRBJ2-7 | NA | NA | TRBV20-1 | TGCAGTGCTAGAGACGCTCGTGAGGGGGGCGAGCAGTACTTC | CSARDAREGGEQYF
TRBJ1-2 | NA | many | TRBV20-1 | TGCAGTGCTAGGAGGGGATCCGGGACTTACTATGGCTACACCTTC | CSARRGSGTYYGYTF
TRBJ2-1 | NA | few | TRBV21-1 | TGTGCCAGCACCCAGCGGGGGGGCGGCTCTGAGCAGTTCTTC | CASTQRGGGSEQFF
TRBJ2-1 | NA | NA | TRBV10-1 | TGCGCCAGCACCCGGGACCTCGATAGAGGTGAGCAGTTCTTC | CASTRDLDRGEQFF
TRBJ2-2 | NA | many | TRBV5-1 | TGCGCCAGCAGCGCGACAGCAACGAACACCGGGGAGCTGTTTTTT | CASSATATNTGELFF
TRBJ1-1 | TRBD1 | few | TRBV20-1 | TGCAGTGCTAGAGATGGTGCAGGGGGCAATGAAGCTTTCTTT | CSARDGAGGNEAFF
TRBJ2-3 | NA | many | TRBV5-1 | TGCGCCAGCAGCTTGGAGGGTTCTGACGATACGCAGTATTTT | CASSLEGSDDTQYF
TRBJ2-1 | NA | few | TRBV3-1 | TGTGCCAGCGCACGGAACTACAATGAGCAGTTCTTC | CASARNYNEQFF
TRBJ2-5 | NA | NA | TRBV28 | TGTGCCAGCAGTTTAGGGGTCCGGTCCCAAGAGACCCAGTACTTC | CASSLGVRSQETQYF
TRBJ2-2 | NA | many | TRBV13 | TGTGCCAGCAGCCCCCTTCCGGGGGAGCTGTTTTTT | CASSPLPGELFF
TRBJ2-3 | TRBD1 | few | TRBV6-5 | TGTGCCAGCAGTTACCCCCGAGACAGGGGGCGATATACGCAGTATTTT | CASSYPRDRGRYTQYF
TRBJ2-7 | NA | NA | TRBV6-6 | TGTGCCACCCTTACAGTTACGCGCTACGAGCAGTACTTC | CATLTVTRYEQYF
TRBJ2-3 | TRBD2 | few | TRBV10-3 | TGTGCCATCAGTGAGTCGACGGGACTAGCGGCTTCCACAGATACGCAGTATTTT | CAISESTGLAASTDTQYF
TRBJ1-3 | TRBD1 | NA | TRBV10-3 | TGTGCCATCAGTGTGGGGACAGGGGGAAACACCATATATTTT | CAISVGTGGNTIYF
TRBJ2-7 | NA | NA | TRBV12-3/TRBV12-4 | TGTGCCAGCAGGCTCCTACAGGGCTACGAGCAGTACTTC | CASRLLQGYEQYF
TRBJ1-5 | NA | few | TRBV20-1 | TGCAGTGCTAGAGAGGGTGGTGGCAATCAGCCCCAGCATTTT | CSAREGGGNQPQHF
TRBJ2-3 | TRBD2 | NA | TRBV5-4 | TGTGCCAGCAGCTTGGCGGCTAGCGGGAGTACAGATACGCAGTATTTT | CASSLAASGSTDTQYF
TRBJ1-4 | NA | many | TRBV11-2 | TGTGCCAGCTCCCCCGGCTGGGGCCCGTTAAAGGAAAAACTGTTTTTT | CASSPGWGPLKEKLFF
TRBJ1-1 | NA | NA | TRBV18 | TGTGCCAGCTCACCCCGCGGGGACACCGCATCTTTCTTT | CASSPRGDTASFF
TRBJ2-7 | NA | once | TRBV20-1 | TGCAGTGCTAGAGGTGGCTTAGCCTACGAGCAGTACTTC | CSARGGLAYEQYF
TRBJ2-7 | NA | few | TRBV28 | TGTGCCAGCAGGGACCAGGGTGTCTCCTACGAGCAGTACTTC | CASRDQGVSYEQYF
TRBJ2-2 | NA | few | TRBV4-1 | TGCGCCAGCAGCCAAGTGAGGAGTTCGAACACCGGGGAGCTGTTTTTT | CASSQVRSSNTGELFF
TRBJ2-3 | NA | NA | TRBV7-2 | TGTGCCAGCAGCTCGGACGGATCCACAGATACGCAGTATTTT | CASSSDGSTDTQYF
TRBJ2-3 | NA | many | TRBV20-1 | TGCAGTACCGACGGGACCCGGGGCACAGATACGCAGTATTTT | CSTDGTRGTDTQYF
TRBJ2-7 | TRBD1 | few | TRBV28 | TGTGCCAGCAGTTTATATGGACAGGGAATCTACGAGCAGTACTTC | CASSLYGQGIYEQYF
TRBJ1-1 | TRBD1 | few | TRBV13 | TGTGCCAGCAGCCCTATGACAGGGGGAGAGAACACTGAAGCTTTCTTT | CASSPMTGGENTEAFF
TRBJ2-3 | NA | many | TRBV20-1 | TGCAGTGCTAGCCTCGAACCAGTTACTAATACGCAGTATTTT | CSASLEPVTNTQYF
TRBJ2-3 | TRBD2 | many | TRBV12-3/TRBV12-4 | TGTGCCAGCAGTTTGGGCGGGAGCTACACAGATACGCAGTATTTT | CASSLGGSYTDTQYF